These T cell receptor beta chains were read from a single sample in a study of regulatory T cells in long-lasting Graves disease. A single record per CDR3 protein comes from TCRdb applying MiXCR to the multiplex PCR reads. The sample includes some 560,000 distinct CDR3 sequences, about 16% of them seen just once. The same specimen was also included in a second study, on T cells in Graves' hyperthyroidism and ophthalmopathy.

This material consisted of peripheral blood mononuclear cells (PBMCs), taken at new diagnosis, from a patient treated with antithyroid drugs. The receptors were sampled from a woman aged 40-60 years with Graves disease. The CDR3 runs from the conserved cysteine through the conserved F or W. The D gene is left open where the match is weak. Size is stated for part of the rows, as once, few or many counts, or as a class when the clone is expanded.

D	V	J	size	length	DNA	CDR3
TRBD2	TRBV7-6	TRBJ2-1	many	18	TGTGCCAGCAGCCCCCGGCACCCCGGGACTAGCGGCTACAATGAGCAGTTCTTC	CASSPRHPGTSGYNEQFF
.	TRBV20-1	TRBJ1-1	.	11	TGCAGTGCTCGAGGGGCTGGTGAAGCTTTCTTT	CSARGAGEAFF
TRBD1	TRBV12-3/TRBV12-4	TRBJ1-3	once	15	TGTGCCAGCAGGCAGGGGGGCCTCTCTGGAAACACCATATATTTT	CASRQGGLSGNTIYF
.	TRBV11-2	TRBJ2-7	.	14	TGTGCCAGCAGTTCAAGCGTAGGCCTATACGAGCAGTACTTC	CASSSSVGLYEQYF
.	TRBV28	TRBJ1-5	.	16	TGTGCCAGCAGTTTACCCCCCTCAGGGAAAGGTCAGCCCCAGCATTTT	CASSLPPSGKGQPQHF
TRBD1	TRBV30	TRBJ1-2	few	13	TGTGCCTGGGGAAAACAGGGGCCGGGGGGCTACACCTTC	CAWGKQGPGGYTF
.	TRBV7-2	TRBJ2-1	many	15	TGTGCCAGCAGCTTACAAGTTACTATATACAATGAGCAGTTCTTC	CASSLQVTIYNEQFF
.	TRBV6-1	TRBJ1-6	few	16	TGTGCCAGCAGCCGCGACTCGGGGACAACGGGGGGACCCCTCCACTTT	CASSRDSGTTGGPLHF
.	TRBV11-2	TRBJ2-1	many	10	TGTGCCAGCAGTTACAATGAGCAGTTCTTC	CASSYNEQFF
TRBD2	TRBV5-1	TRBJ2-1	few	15	TGCGCCAGCAGCTCCCTAGCGGAGGTAAACAATGAGCAGTTCTTC	CASSSLAEVNNEQFF
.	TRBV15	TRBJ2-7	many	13	TGTGCCCCCCGGTATGCAGGTTCCTACGAGCAGTACTTC	CAPRYAGSYEQYF
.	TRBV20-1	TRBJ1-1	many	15	TGCAGTGCTAGAGATCTCTTCCAGACAGTTACTGAAGCTTTCTTT	CSARDLFQTVTEAFF
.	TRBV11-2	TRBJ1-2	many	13	TGTGCCAGCAGCTTATTGACCTCCTATGGCTACACCTTC	CASSLLTSYGYTF
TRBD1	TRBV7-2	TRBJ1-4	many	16	TGTGCCAGCAGCTCCGGACAGGGAATAAAAAATGAAAAACTGTTTTTT	CASSSGQGIKNEKLFF
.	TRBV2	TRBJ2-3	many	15	TGTGCCAGCAGTGAAGGAGCTAGTGGCACAGATACGCAGTATTTT	CASSEGASGTDTQYF
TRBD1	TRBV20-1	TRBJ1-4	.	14	TGCAGTGCTAGCCGGGCCACAGGGGATGAAAAACTGTTTTTT	CSASRATGDEKLFF
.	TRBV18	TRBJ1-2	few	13	TGTGCCAGCTCCCGACAGTTAATCTATGGCTACACCTTC	CASSRQLIYGYTF
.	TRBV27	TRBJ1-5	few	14	TGTGCCAGCAGTTTGCGGGGGGATGGAGTGACCCAGCATTTT	CASSLRGDGVTQHF
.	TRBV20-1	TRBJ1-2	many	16	TGCAGTGCCTCGGGTGCCCAAGACGCCCCCTACTATGGCTACACCTTC	CSASGAQDAPYYGYTF
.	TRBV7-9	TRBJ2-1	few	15	TGTGCCAGTCACCCCACAGAAAGCTCCTACAATGAGCAGTTCTTC	CASHPTESSYNEQFF
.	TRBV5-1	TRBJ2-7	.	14	TGCGCCAGCAGCTTCGGGGGTACGGGCTACGAGCAGTACTTC	CASSFGGTGYEQYF
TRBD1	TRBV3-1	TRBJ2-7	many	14	TGTGCCAGCAGCCCTGGGACAGTTCCCTCCGAGCAGTACTTC	CASSPGTVPSEQYF
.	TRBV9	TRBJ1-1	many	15	TGTGCCAGCAGCGCAGGGCAGGGTGGATTCACTGAAGCTTTCTTT	CASSAGQGGFTEAFF
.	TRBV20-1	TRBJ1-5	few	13	TGCAGTGCTAGTCTCCGGGACGTCGGGGCCCAGCATTTT	CSASLRDVGAQHF
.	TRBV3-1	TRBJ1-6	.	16	TGTGCCAGCAGCCAAGTAACAGGGTACTGGGCTTCACCCCTCCACTTT	CASSQVTGYWASPLHF
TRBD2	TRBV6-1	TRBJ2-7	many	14	TGTGCCAGCAGCGGGGACTACCCAAACTACGAGCAGTACTTC	CASSGDYPNYEQYF
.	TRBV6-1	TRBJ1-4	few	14	TGTGCCAGCAGTGAACAGGGGAGTGGTGAAAAACTGTTTTTT	CASSEQGSGEKLFF
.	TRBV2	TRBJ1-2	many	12	TGTGCCAGCAGCCGACGGGAGGGTGGCTACACCTTC	CASSRREGGYTF
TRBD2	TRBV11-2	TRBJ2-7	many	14	TGTGCCAGCAGCCAGTGGGCGGGGGGTTACGAGCAGTACTTC	CASSQWAGGYEQYF
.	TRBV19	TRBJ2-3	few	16	TGTGCCAGTAGTATTGGAAAGGGCGGCAGCACAGATACGCAGTATTTT	CASSIGKGGSTDTQYF
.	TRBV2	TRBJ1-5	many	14	TGTGCCAGCAGTGAGACCTTCCTAAATCAGCCCCAGCATTTT	CASSETFLNQPQHF
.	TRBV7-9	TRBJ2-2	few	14	TGTGCCAGCAGCCCGGGGGGCCCCACCGGGGAGCTGTTTTTT	CASSPGGPTGELFF
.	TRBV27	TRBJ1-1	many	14	TGTGCCAGCAGTTTGATGGGACAGAACACTGAAGCTTTCTTT	CASSLMGQNTEAFF
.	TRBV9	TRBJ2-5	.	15	TGTGCCAGCAGCGGGTGGGGCTTGGGGGCGGAGACCCAGTACTTC	CASSGWGLGAETQYF
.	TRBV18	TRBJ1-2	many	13	TGTGCCAGCTCACCACCGGGGACTACAGTTCACACCTTC	CASSPPGTTVHTF
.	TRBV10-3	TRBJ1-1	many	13	TGTGCCATCGCCGGACAGCAGAACACTGAAGCTTTCTTT	CAIAGQQNTEAFF
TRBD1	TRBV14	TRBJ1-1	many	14	TGTGCCAGCAGCCAAGGACAGGGTCCGGCTGGAGCTTTCTTT	CASSQGQGPAGAFF
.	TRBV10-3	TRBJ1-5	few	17	TGTGCCATCAGCCCCACCGGGGACTTTGATAGCAATCAGCCCCAGCATTTT	CAISPTGDFDSNQPQHF
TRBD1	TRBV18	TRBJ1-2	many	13	TGTGCCAGCTCGAACGACAGGGAATATGGCTACACCTTC	CASSNDREYGYTF
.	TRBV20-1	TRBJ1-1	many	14	TGCAGTGCAACTCAAGGACTAGGGGACACTGAAGCTTTCTTT	CSATQGLGDTEAFF
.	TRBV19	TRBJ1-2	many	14	TGTGCCAGCGCAAAGATAAGGACTGAGTATGGCTACACCTTC	CASAKIRTEYGYTF
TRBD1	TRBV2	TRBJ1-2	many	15	TGTGCCAGCACCCTTTGGCAGGGGGCGATCGATGGCTACACCTTC	CASTLWQGAIDGYTF
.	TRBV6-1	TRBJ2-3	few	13	TGTGCCAGCAGTGATCCCCCTTCAGATACGCAGTATTTT	CASSDPPSDTQYF
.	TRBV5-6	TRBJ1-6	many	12	TGTGCCAGCAGCCCCTTAAATTCACCCCTCCACTTT	CASSPLNSPLHF
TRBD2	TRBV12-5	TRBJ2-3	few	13	TGTGCTAGTGGTTTTAGCGGGGGAGATACGCAGTATTTT	CASGFSGGDTQYF
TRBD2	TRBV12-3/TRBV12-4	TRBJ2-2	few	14	TGTGCCAGCAGTTCTGGGGGGGGGGACGGGGAGCTGTTTTTT	CASSSGGGDGELFF
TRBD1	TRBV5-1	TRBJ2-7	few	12	TGCGCCAGCAGCCAAGAGGACAGGGAGCAGTACTTC	CASSQEDREQYF
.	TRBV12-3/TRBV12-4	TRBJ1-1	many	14	TGTGCCAGCACCACCTCCTACGGGAACACTGAAGCTTTCTTT	CASTTSYGNTEAFF
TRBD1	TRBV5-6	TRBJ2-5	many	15	TGTGCCAGCAGCTTGAGGGGGCGTTGGCAAGAGACCCAGTACTTC	CASSLRGRWQETQYF
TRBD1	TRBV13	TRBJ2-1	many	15	TGTGCCAGCAGCTTAGAAGGGACAGGGGCTAATGAGCAGTTCTTC	CASSLEGTGANEQFF
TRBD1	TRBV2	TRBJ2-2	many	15	TGTGCCAGCACTTTGGACAGGGAGGTTACCGGGGAGCTGTTTTTT	CASTLDREVTGELFF
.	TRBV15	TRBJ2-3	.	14	TGTGCCACCAGCAGATCCCCCCGCGAGGATACGCAGTATTTT	CATSRSPREDTQYF
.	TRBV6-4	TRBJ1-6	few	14	TGTGCCAGCAGTGACTCTTGGGAAGGTTCACCCCTCCACTTT	CASSDSWEGSPLHF
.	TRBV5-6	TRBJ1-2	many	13	TGTGCCAGCAGCTTGTGGGGTTCCTATGGCTACACCTTC	CASSLWGSYGYTF
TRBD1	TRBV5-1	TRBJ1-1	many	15	TGCGCCAGCAGCGTGGCTACAGGGGGCGGCACTGAAGCTTTCTTT	CASSVATGGGTEAFF